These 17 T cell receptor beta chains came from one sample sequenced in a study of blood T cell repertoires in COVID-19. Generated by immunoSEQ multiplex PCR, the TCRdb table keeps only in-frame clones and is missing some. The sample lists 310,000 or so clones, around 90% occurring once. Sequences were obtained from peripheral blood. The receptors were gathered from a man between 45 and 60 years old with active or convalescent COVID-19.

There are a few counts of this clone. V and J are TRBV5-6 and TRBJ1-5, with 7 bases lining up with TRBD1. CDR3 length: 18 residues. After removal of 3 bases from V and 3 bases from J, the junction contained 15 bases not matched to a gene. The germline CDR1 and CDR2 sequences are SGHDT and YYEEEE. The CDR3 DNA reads TGTGCCAGCAGCTCTCGGGGAACCGGGACAGCTAACAATCAGCCCCAGCATTTT. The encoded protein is CASSSRGTGTANNQPQHF.

CDR3 sequence: CASSAYSGVLGELFF. The CDR3 DNA is TGTGCCAGCAGTGCGTATTCAGGGGTCCTCGGGGAGCTGTTTTTT. This chain uses TRBV27 with TRBJ2-2, with a possible D match to TRBD1 (6 bases). The length of the CDR3 is 15 residues. Germline V CDR1 and CDR2: MNHEY, SMNVEV (reference sequence). V gave up 5 bases and J gave up 7 bases, with 17 bases separating them.

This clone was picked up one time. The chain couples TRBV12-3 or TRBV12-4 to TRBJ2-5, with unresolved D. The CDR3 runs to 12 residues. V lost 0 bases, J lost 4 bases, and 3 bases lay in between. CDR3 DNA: TGTGCCAGCAGTTTAGCGCGAGAGACCCAGTACTTC. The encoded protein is CASSLARETQYF.

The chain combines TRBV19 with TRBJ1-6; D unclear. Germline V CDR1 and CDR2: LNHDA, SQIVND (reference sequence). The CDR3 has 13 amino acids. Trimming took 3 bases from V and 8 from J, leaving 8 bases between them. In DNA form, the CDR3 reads TGTGCCAGTAGTATCGGTGGAGATTCACCCCTCCACTTT. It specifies CASSIGGDSPLHF. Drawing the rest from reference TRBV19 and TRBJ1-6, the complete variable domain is DGGITQSPKYLFRKEGQNVTLSCEQNLNHDAMYWYRQDPGQGLRLIYYSQIVNDFQKGDIAEGYSVSREKKESFPLTVTSAQKNPTAFYLCASSIGGDSPLHFGNGTRLTVT.

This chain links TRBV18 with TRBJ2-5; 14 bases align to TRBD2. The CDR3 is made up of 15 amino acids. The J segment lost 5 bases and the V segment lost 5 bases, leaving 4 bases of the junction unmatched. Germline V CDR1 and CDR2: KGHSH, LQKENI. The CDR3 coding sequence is TGTGCCAGCTCATCGGGACTAGCGGGAGTTGAGACCCAGTACTTC. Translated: CASSSGLAGVETQYF.

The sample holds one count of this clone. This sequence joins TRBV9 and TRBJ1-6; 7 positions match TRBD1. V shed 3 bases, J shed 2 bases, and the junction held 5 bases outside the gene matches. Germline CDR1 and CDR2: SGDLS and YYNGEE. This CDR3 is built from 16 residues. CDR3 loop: CASSGPDRAYNSPLHF. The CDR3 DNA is TGTGCCAGCAGCGGCCCCGACAGGGCCTATAATTCACCCCTCCACTTT.

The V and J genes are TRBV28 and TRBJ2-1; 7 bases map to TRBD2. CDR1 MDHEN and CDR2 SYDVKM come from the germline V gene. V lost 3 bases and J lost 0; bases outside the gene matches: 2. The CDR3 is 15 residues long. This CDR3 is CASSLGGSSYNEQFF. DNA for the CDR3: TGTGCCAGCAGTTTGGGCGGGAGCTCCTACAATGAGCAGTTCTTC.

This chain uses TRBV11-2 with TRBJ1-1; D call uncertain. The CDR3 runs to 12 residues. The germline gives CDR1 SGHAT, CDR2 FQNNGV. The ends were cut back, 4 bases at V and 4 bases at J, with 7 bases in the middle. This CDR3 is CASSSPRTEAFF. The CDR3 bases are TGTGCCAGCAGCTCCCCGCGCACTGAAGCTTTCTTT.

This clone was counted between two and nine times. The CDR3 DNA reads TGTGCCAGCAGTTCCCAGCGGGAGTTAGCCTACGAGCAGTACTTC. Protein sequence: CASSSQRELAYEQYF. The rearrangement uses TRBV28 and TRBJ2-7, with 8 bases aligning to TRBD2. Trimming at V came to 4 bases and at J to 2 bases, leaving 7 bases not matched to a gene. CDR3 length: 15 amino acids. Germline V gene data show CDR1 as MDHEN and CDR2 as SYDVKM.

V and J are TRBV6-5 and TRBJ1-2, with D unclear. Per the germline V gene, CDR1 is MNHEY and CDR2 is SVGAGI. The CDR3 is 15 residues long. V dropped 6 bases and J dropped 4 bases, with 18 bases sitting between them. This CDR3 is CASRDQLADSYGYTF. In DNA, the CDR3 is TGTGCCAGCAGAGACCAGCTGGCGGATAGCTATGGCTACACCTTC.

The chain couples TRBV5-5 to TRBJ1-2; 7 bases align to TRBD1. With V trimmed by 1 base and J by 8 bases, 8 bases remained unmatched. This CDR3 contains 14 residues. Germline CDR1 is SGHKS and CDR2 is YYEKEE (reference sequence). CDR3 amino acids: CASSLYLGGEGYTF. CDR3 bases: TGTGCCAGCAGCTTGTATTTAGGGGGCGAGGGCTACACCTTC.

CDR3 in DNA: TGTGCCAGTAGTTGGTGGAGTAGCCCAGATACGCAGTATTTT. This sequence encodes CASSWWSSPDTQYF. V is TRBV19 and J is TRBJ2-3; D is ambiguous. Germline loops: CDR1 LNHDA, CDR2 SQIVND (reference sequence). The length of the CDR3 is 14 residues. Deletions cut 5 bases from V and 4 bases from J, with 13 bases between.

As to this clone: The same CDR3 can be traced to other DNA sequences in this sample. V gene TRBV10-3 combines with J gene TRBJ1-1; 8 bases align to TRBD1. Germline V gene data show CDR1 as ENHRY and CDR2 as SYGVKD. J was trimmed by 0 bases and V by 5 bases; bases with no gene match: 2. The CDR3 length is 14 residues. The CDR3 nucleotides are TGTGCCATCAGTCGACAGGGGATGAACACTGAAGCTTTCTTT. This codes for CAISRQGMNTEAFF.

The CDR3 DNA is TGCGCCAGCAGCCCCGTCTCGGACAGGACGAACACCGGGGAGCTGTTTTTT. Residues: CASSPVSDRTNTGELFF. J is TRBJ2-2 and V is TRBV5-1; TRBD1 matches 7 bases. The CDR3 consists of 17 residues. The trim removed 4 bases at V and 0 bases at J, leaving 9 bases unmatched. CDR1 and CDR2 (germline): SGHRS, YFSETQ.

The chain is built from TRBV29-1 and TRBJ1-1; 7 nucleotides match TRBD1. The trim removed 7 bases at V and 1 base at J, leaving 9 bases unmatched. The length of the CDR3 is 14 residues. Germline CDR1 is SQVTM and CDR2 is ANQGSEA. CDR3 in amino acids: CSGQVTGSNTEAFF. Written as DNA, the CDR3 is TGCAGCGGGCAGGTGACAGGGTCGAACACTGAAGCTTTCTTT.

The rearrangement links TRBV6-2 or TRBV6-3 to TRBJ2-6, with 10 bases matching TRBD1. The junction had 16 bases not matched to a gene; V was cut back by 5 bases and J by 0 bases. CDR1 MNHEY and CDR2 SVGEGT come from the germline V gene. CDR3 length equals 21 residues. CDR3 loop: CASSPTPGTGVHPSGANVLTF. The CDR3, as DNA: TGTGCCAGCAGTCCGACTCCCGGGACAGGGGTCCACCCCTCTGGGGCCAACGTCCTGACTTTC.

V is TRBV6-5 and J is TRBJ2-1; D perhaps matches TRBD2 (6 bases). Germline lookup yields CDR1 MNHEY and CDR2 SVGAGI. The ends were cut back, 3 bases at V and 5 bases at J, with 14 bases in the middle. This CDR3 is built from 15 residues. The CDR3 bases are TGTGCCAGCAGTTATAGCGGATATACAAACAATGAGCAGTTCTTC. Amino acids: CASSYSGYTNNEQFF.